Below, one T cell receptor (beta chain) is given with its context. CDR1 and CDR2 from the germline V gene are SGHAT and FQNNGV. The CDR3 contains 13 residues. V gave up 2 bases and J gave up 7 bases, with 12 bases separating them. Here immunoSEQ multiplex PCR was the method, and the copy in TCRdb shows in-frame clones only, minus some. The sample lists 65,000 to 80,000 clones, 80% to 95% seen once, with about 0.93% in the top ten. These data are taken from a study of T cell changes during pregnancy in multiple sclerosis. The sample was peripheral blood, taken in the first trimester of pregnancy. This chain links TRBV11-2 with TRBJ2-7, with D unclear. This receptor was obtained from a female donor with multiple sclerosis, enrolled in a pregnancy study. CDR3 in amino acids: CASSLTPTWEQYF. The CDR3 bases are TGTGCCAGCAGCTTAACACCCACCTGGGAGCAGTACTTC.